The rows below give T cell receptor beta chains drawn from one sample of a study of T cell responses to AZD1222 COVID-19 vaccine. Assay used: immunoSEQ multiplex PCR; TCRdb lists only in-frame clones, some missing. The sample contains 60,000 to 85,000 clones, about three quarters of which appear only once. This specimen was peripheral blood, taken 28 days after the second dose of the MenACWY control vaccine. The receptors were sampled from an adult who received the MenACWY meningococcal vaccine as a control. Each CDR3 is given with its conserved first and last residue. Clone size is given for some rows only: seen once, a few or many times, or a class if the clone is expanded.

CDR3: CSASDPTGAPNSPLHF
J: TRBJ1-6
size: NA
V: TRBV20-1

CDR3: CASSFGAMNTEAFF
J: TRBJ1-1
size: NA
V: TRBV5-4

CDR3: CASTAATSYNEQFF
J: TRBJ2-1
size: few
V: TRBV6-5

CDR3: CASSLVGFQGGSTGELFF
J: TRBJ2-2
size: NA
V: TRBV7-6

CDR3: CASSSDKNTEAFF
J: TRBJ1-1
size: NA
V: TRBV27

CDR3: CAWDRGTLSKETQYF
J: TRBJ2-5
size: NA
V: TRBV30

CDR3: CASNSPGNRAEAFF
J: TRBJ1-1
size: NA
V: TRBV4-1

CDR3: CASIEDGEQYF
J: TRBJ2-7
size: NA
V: TRBV6-6

CDR3: CASSVEGSYNSPLHF
J: TRBJ1-6
size: NA
V: TRBV9

CDR3: CASSVEGQGVHTQYF
J: TRBJ2-3
size: NA
V: TRBV9

CDR3: CASSPRGSGGQETQYF
J: TRBJ2-5
size: NA
V: TRBV28

CDR3: CASSPQRTEAFF
J: TRBJ1-1
size: NA
V: TRBV28

CDR3: CASSVDSSPNPFYGYTF
J: TRBJ1-2
size: NA
V: TRBV9

CDR3: CASSLIRSTEAFF
J: TRBJ1-1
size: NA
V: TRBV12-3/TRBV12-4

CDR3: CASSLGRARRSLETQYF
J: TRBJ2-5
size: NA
V: TRBV7-6

CDR3: CASSLGGTGTDTQYF
J: TRBJ2-3
size: NA
V: TRBV4-1

CDR3: CSAAGTGNYGYTF
J: TRBJ1-2
size: NA
V: TRBV29-1

CDR3: CASSLDLADTQYF
J: TRBJ2-3
size: NA
V: TRBV7-8

CDR3: CASSFTGVDTQYF
J: TRBJ2-3
size: few
V: TRBV6-2/TRBV6-3

CDR3: CASRAFVGLASPGANVLTF
J: TRBJ2-6
size: few
V: TRBV2

CDR3: CASSLTSSREQFF
J: TRBJ2-1
size: NA
V: TRBV7-3

CDR3: CASSSTPDGYTEAFF
J: TRBJ1-1
size: NA
V: TRBV5-1

CDR3: CARPTPGTEAFF
J: TRBJ1-1
size: NA
V: TRBV21-1

CDR3: CASSLKLGGYEQYF
J: TRBJ2-7
size: NA
V: TRBV27

CDR3: CASSQDVVGTVGYGYTF
J: TRBJ1-2
size: few
V: TRBV4-3

CDR3: CSVIETTGPNLYEQYF
J: TRBJ2-7
size: few
V: TRBV29-1

CDR3: CASSAASGGPPGEQFF
J: TRBJ2-1
size: NA
V: TRBV6-1

CDR3: CASSLAGGIYNEQFF
J: TRBJ2-1
size: NA
V: TRBV7-2

CDR3: CATSTTSGVEEQFF
J: TRBJ2-1
size: once
V: TRBV24-1

CDR3: CASSPDGNSPLHF
J: TRBJ1-6
size: once
V: TRBV7-2

CDR3: CSVAMREDTEAFF
J: TRBJ1-1
size: NA
V: TRBV29-1

CDR3: CASRPSPLAGGELFF
J: TRBJ2-2
size: NA
V: TRBV7-2

CDR3: CASSRLGQNYGYTF
J: TRBJ1-2
size: NA
V: TRBV4-2

CDR3: CASSVGTDTEAFF
J: TRBJ1-1
size: NA
V: TRBV19

CDR3: CASSPGTYNEQFF
J: TRBJ2-1
size: NA
V: TRBV12-3/TRBV12-4

CDR3: CASSPRPELGVPEAFF
J: TRBJ1-1
size: few
V: TRBV18

CDR3: CASSSHGTGITEAFF
J: TRBJ1-1
size: NA
V: TRBV5-1

CDR3: CASTTQGMSTDTQYF
J: TRBJ2-3
size: NA
V: TRBV2

CDR3: CASSGGGLYGYTF
J: TRBJ1-2
size: NA
V: TRBV9

CDR3: CASRPKGGYEQYF
J: TRBJ2-7
size: NA
V: TRBV12-3/TRBV12-4

CDR3: CASSLLADTEAFF
J: TRBJ1-1
size: NA
V: TRBV5-1